This T cell receptor (beta chain) was recorded in a study of tumor and adjacent non-tumor tissue in lung cancer. Trimming took 6 bases from V and 6 from J, leaving 21 bases between them. Germline values: CDR1 MDHEN, CDR2 SYDVKM. The CDR3 has 15 amino acids. Three rounds of nested PCR, following a modified ARM-PCR protocol, produced the TCRbeta library. TCRdb re-called the multiplex PCR reads through MiXCR, storing one row per CDR3 protein. This sample has about 75,000 distinct CDR3 sequences; around four fifths occur once, and the top ten carry less than 15%. This clonotype was seen at least ten times. This sample's RNA came from whole unsorted tissue.

The rearrangement uses TRBV28 and TRBJ2-7; tentatively, D is TRBD1 or TRBD2 (5 bases each). The receptor was derived from a woman aged 50 to 65 with non-small cell lung cancer. Sequenced input: lung tumor tissue. Written as DNA, the CDR3 is TGTGCCAGCAGAGCCCCGGGACGCTTACTCCGCGAGCAGTACTTC. It codes for CASRAPGRLLREQYF. The entire variable domain, with the rest obtained from reference TRBV28 and TRBJ2-7, is as follows: DVKVTQSSRYLVKRTGEKVFLECVQDMDHENMFWYRQDPGLGLRLIYFSYDVKMKEKGDIPEGYSVSREKKERFSLILESASTNQTSMYLCASRAPGRLLREQYFGPGTRLTVT.